Listed below are T cell receptor beta chains from one sample, sequenced in a study of blood T cell repertoires in COVID-19. Sequencing was performed with immunoSEQ multiplex PCR; in TCRdb, only in-frame clones are kept and a portion is missing. This table has tens of thousands of clones, around four fifths appearing once. The sequenced sample was peripheral blood. These TCRs come from a human donor in a cohort sampled during active COVID-19. CDR3s include the opening cysteine and the closing phenylalanine or tryptophan. The D gene is left open where the match is weak. Expanded clones are given a class, and other clones once, few, many or no size at all.

cdr3_length	v_call	d_call	j_call	clone_size	cdr3_aa	cdr3_nt
16	TRBV5-1	TRBD1	TRBJ1-4	NA	CASSFGQAATNEKLFF	TGCGCCAGCAGCTTCGGACAGGCTGCAACTAATGAAAAACTGTTTTTT
14	TRBV2	NA	TRBJ2-7	NA	CASSESVSSYEQYF	TGTGCCAGCAGTGAATCGGTAAGCTCCTACGAGCAGTACTTC
17	TRBV19	TRBD2	TRBJ2-3	once	CASRGVLTSGRGDTQYF	TGTGCCAGTAGGGGAGTCCTGACTAGCGGCCGTGGGGATACGCAGTATTTT
15	TRBV27	TRBD2	TRBJ2-7	once	CASSLVASGLYEQYF	TGTGCCAGCAGTTTAGTGGCTAGCGGACTATACGAGCAGTACTTC
12	TRBV12-3/TRBV12-4	NA	TRBJ1-5	NA	CASSSSGQPQHF	NA
16	TRBV5-1	TRBD2	TRBJ2-2	NA	CASSSSGGLNTGELFF	TGCGCCAGCAGTTCTAGCGGGGGGCTTAACACCGGGGAGCTGTTTTTT
14	TRBV29-1	TRBD1	TRBJ2-1	NA	CSGGWDRGRDKQFF	TGCAGCGGAGGTTGGGACAGGGGGCGAGATAAGCAGTTCTTC
15	TRBV7-9	TRBD1	TRBJ2-2	few	CASSPDRGYTGELFF	TGTGCCAGCAGCCCGGACAGGGGTTACACCGGGGAGCTGTTTTTT
17	TRBV28	TRBD1	TRBJ2-2	NA	CASSLAGQGKGTGELFF	TGTGCCAGCAGTTTGGCCGGACAGGGAAAGGGCACCGGGGAGCTGTTTTTT
14	TRBV11-2	NA	TRBJ2-7	few	CASSSTDSLYEQYF	TGTGCCAGCAGCTCGACTGACAGTCTCTACGAGCAGTACTTC
15	TRBV10-3	NA	TRBJ1-4	NA	CAISGTTGIGRKLFF	TGTGCCATCAGTGGTACTACAGGGATCGGGCGAAAACTGTTTTTT
14	TRBV6-6	NA	TRBJ1-1	once	CASSADSPYTEAFF	TGTGCCAGCAGTGCGGACAGCCCGTACACTGAAGCTTTCTTT
12	TRBV4-2	NA	TRBJ2-3	NA	CASSLSTDTQYF	TGTGCCAGCAGCCTAAGCACAGATACGCAGTATTTT
15	TRBV9	TRBD1	TRBJ2-7	NA	CASSVGQGISYEQYF	TGTGCCAGCAGCGTAGGACAGGGAATCTCCTACGAGCAGTACTTC
15	TRBV7-2	TRBD2	TRBJ2-1	NA	CASSLLAGPGGEQFF	TGTGCCAGCAGCTTACTAGCGGGTCCTGGAGGAGAGCAGTTCTTC